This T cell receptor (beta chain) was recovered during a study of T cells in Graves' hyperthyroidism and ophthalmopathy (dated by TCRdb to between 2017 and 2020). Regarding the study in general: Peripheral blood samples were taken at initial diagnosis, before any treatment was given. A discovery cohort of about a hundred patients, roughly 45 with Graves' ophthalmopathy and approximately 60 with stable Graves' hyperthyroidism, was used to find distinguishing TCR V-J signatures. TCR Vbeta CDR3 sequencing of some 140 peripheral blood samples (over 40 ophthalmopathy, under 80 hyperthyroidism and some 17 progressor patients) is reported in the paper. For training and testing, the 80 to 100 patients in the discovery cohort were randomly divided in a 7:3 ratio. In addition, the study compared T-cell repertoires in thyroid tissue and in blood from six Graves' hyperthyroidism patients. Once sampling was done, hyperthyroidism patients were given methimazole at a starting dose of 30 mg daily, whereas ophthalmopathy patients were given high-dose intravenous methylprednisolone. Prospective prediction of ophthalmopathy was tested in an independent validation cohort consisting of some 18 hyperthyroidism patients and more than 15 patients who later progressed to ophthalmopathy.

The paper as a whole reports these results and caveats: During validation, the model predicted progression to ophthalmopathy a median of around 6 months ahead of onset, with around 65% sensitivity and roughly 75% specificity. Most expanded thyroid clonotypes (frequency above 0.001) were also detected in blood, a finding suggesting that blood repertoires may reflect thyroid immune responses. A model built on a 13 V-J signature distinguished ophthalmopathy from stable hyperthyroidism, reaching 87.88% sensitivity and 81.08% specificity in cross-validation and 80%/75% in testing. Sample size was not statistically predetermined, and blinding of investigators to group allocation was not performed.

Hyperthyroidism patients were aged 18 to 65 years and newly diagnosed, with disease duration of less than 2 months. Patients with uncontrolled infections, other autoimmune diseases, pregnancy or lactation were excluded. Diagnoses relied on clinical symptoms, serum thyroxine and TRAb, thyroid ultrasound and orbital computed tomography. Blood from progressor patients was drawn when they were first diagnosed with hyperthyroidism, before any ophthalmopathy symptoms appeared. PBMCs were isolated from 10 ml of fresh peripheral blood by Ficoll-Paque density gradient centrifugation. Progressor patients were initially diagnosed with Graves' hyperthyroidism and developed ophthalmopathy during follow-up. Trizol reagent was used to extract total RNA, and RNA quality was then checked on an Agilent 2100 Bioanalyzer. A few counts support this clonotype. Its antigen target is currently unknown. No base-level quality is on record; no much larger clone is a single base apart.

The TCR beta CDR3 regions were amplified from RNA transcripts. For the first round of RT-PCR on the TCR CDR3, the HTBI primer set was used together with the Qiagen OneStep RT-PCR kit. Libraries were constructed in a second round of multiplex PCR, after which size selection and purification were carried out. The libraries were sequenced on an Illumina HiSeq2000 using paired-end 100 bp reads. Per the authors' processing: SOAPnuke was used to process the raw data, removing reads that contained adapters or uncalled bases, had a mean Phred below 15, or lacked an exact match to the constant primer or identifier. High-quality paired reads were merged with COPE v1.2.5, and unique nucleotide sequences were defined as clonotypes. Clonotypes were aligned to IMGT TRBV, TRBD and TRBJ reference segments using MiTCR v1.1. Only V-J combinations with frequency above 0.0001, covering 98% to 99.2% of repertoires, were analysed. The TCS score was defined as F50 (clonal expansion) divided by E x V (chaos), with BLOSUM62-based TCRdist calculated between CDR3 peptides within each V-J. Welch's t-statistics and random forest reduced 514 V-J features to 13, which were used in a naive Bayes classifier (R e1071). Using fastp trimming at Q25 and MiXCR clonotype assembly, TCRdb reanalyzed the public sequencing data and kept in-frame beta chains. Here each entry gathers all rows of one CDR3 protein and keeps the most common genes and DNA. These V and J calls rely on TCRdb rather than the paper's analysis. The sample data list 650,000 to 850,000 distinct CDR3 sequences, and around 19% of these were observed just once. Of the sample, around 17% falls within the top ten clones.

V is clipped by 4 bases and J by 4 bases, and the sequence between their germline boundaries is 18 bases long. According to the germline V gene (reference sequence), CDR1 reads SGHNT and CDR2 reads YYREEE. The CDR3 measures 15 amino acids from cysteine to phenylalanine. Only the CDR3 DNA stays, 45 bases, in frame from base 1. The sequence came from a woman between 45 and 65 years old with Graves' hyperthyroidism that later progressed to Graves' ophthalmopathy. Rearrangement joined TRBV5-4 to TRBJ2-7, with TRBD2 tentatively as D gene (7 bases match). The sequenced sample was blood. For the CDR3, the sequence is CASSHLQGGDYEQYF. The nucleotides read TGTGCCAGCAGCCACCTACAGGGAGGGGATTACGAGCAGTACTTC.